This T cell receptor beta chain was sequenced during a study of T cells in Graves' hyperthyroidism and ophthalmopathy. This clonotype was found many times. RNA transcripts yielded amplified TCR beta CDR3 regions. HTBI primers were the set used in a first-round RT-PCR of the TCR CDR3. Each CDR3 protein gets one entry after TCRdb re-called the multiplex PCR reads with MiXCR. This repertoire shows fewer than 350,000 distinct CDR3 sequences, 15% to 20% found once; its top ten account for 39%. The CDR3 length is 14 residues. Trimming left V 3 bases short and J 2 bases short, with 7 bases between. Germline CDR1 is LGHDT and CDR2 is YNNKEL (reference sequence).

Input material: blood. The J gene is TRBJ2-2, the V gene TRBV3-1; D is unresolved. The sequence derives from a man between 50 and 59 years old with Graves' ophthalmopathy. The CDR3 here is CASSQWRNTGELFF. The CDR3 DNA is TGTGCCAGCAGCCAGTGGCGAAACACCGGGGAGCTGTTTTTT.